Below, one T cell receptor (beta chain) is given with its context. Its target is not known. This sample is part of a study of shared clonotypes between healthy human individuals. Assay used: immunoSEQ multiplex PCR; TCRdb lists only in-frame clones, some missing. The sample has roughly 320,000 clones; roughly 91% are singletons. Study-level results: Compared with memory subsets, naive subsets generally had larger estimated richness. Sequencing depth was predicted to influence how clonotypes are shared among donors.

V trimming: 1 base; J trimming: 4 bases; junction bases outside the gene matches: 6. The CDR3 covers 15 residues. CDR1 is SGHVS and CDR2 is FQNEAQ in the germline V gene. The rearrangement links TRBV7-8 to TRBJ2-5; 7 bases map to TRBD2. The clonotype comes from a man aged 18 to 29 in good health. Sequencing used memory CD8+ T cells sorted from blood. Documented subset: CD45RO+ cells pooled with CCR7-negative TemRA cells. The CDR3 region is CASSLEAGASETQYF. DNA of the CDR3: TGTGCCAGCAGCTTAGAGGCGGGAGCCTCAGAGACCCAGTACTTC. The full variable domain, its missing parts supplied by reference TRBV7-8 and TRBJ2-5, is GAGVSQSPRYKVAKRGQDVALRCDPISGHVSLFWYQQALGQGPEFLTYFQNEAQLDKSGLPSDRFFAERPEGSVSTLKIQRTQQEDSAVYLCASSLEAGASETQYFGPGTRLLVL.